One T cell receptor beta chain is described in this entry. Its antigen is still unknown. None of the donors, who were healthy HIV-negative adults, had recently had acute infections or vaccinations. These data are taken from a study of shared clonotypes between healthy human individuals. Study results and caveats: Some naive CD4 clonotypes, roughly 5%, turned up in common across a few donors.

The protocol was immunoSEQ multiplex PCR, while the TCRdb copy is restricted to in-frame clones and leaves out a portion. The sample consists of over a million clones, about 96% of them appearing once. V lost 0 bases to trimming and J lost 2 bases; unmatched junction nucleotides: 1. The CDR3 has 15 amino acids. Germline-derived CDR1 and CDR2 are MNHNY and SVGAGI (reference sequence). This chain connects TRBV6-6 to TRBJ2-1; 7 bases fit TRBD2. The material sequenced was naive CD4+ T cells sorted from blood. The sample's subset: CD45RA+ positively selected. The receptor comes from a man in his thirties or forties in good health. The CDR3 spells CASSYSSGPYNEQFF. CDR3 DNA: TGTGCCAGCAGTTACTCTAGCGGGCCCTACAATGAGCAGTTCTTC.